This T cell receptor beta chain was captured in a study of multiple sclerosis patients with progressive multifocal leukoencephalopathy. Libraries were prepared by immunoSEQ multiplex PCR; TCRdb keeps only in-frame clonotypes and omits some of them. This table has about 28,000 clones, 90% appearing once. The CDR3 contains 16 residues. Per germline, CDR1 SGHRS and CDR2 YFSETQ. V lost 4 bases and J lost 8; bases outside the gene matches: 13. Sample time point: roughly 13 months of natalizumab therapy. T1 marks 6 months and T2 marks 12 months of natalizumab therapy. The V call is TRBV5-1, the J call TRBJ2-1; 9 bases match TRBD1. This TCR was recovered from a human donor with multiple sclerosis. The material was PBMCs, obtained from a patient treated with natalizumab. The DNA for the CDR3 is TGCGCCAGCAGCCCTCCTGGGACAGGGAAGGCAGATGAGCAGTTCTTC. Translated: CASSPPGTGKADEQFF.